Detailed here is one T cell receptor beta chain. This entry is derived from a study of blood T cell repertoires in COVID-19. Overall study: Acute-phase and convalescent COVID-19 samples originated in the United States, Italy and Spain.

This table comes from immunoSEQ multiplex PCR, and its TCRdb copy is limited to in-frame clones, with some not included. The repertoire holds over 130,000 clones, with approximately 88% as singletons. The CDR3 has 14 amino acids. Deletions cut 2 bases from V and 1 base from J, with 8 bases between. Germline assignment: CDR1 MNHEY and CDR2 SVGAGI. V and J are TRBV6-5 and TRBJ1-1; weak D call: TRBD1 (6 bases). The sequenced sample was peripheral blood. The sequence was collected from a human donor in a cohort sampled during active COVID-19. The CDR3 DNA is TGTGCCAGCAGTTACGCAGGGGAGAACACTGAAGCTTTCTTT. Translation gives CASSYAGENTEAFF.